These 26 T cell receptor beta chains came from one sample sequenced in a study of blood T cell repertoires in COVID-19. Generated by immunoSEQ multiplex PCR, the TCRdb table keeps only in-frame clones and is missing some. The sample has around 140,000 clones, approximately 84% seen once; the top ten hold approximately 3.6%. The sample consisted of PBMCs or T cells enriched from blood (not recorded which). Every receptor here comes from a woman aged 50 to 60 with acute COVID-19.

The V call is TRBV28, the J call TRBJ1-1; a possible D gene is TRBD1 (5 bases). Trimming pared 6 bases from V and 4 bases from J, leaving 15 bases between. Germline assignment: CDR1 MDHEN and CDR2 SYDVKM. The CDR3 is made up of 14 amino acids. CDR3 region: CASSLGGMGTEAFF. In nucleotides, the CDR3 is TGTGCCAGCAGCCTCGGGGGGATGGGCACTGAAGCTTTCTTT.

The rearrangement joins TRBV4-3 to TRBJ2-1; possibly TRBD2 for D (5 bases). The CDR3 is 14 amino acids. V shed 1 base and J shed 4 bases, with 8 bases lying between them. The germline V gene has CDR1 LGHNA and CDR2 YSLEER. This CDR3 reads CASSQVARYNEQFF. DNA of the CDR3: TGCGCCAGCAGCCAAGTAGCGCGGTACAATGAGCAGTTCTTC.

This rearrangement joins TRBV6-1 to TRBJ2-7, with 8 bases fitting TRBD2. V gave up 1 base and J gave up 2 bases; unmatched junction bases: 4. CDR1 is MNHNS and CDR2 is SASEGT in the germline V gene. The CDR3 has 15 amino acids. The CDR3: CASSEDLAGAYEQYF. The DNA for the CDR3 is TGTGCCAGCAGTGAAGACCTAGCGGGCGCCTACGAGCAGTACTTC.

The rearrangement joins TRBV7-9 to TRBJ1-2; 7 nucleotides align to TRBD1. The CDR3 consists of 14 residues. V dropped 5 bases and J dropped 4; count of bases not matched to a gene: 7. Per the germline V gene, CDR1 is SEHNR and CDR2 is FQNEAQ (reference sequence). The CDR3 DNA sequence: TGTGCCAGCAGCCAGGGGGGACAGTTCTATGGCTACACCTTC. It encodes CASSQGGQFYGYTF. Full variable domain (remainder filled in from reference TRBV7-9 and TRBJ1-2): DTGVSQNPRHKITKRGQNVTFRCDPISEHNRLYWYRQTLGQGPEFLTYFQNEAQLEKSRLLSDRFSAERPKGSFSTLEIQRTEQGDSAMYLCASSQGGQFYGYTFGSGTRLTVV.

The genes are TRBV4-2 and TRBJ2-5; 11 bases are shared with TRBD2. The V segment lost 3 bases and the J segment 0 bases; nucleotides outside the gene matches: 15. The CDR3 consists of 20 residues. Germline V gene lookup returns CDR1 LGHNA and CDR2 YNFKEQ. The CDR3 loop reads CASSQTWTSGWGAYQETQYF. CDR3 DNA sequence: TGTGCCAGCAGCCAGACCTGGACTAGCGGGTGGGGGGCATACCAAGAGACCCAGTACTTC.

V and J are TRBV11-3 and TRBJ1-1; 11 bases fit TRBD1. Germline trimming cut 7 bases from V and 0 bases from J; bases unmatched to any gene: 10. The CDR3 is 17 residues long. Germline CDR1 is SGHNT and CDR2 is YENEEA. In nucleotides, the CDR3 is TGTGCCAGCATCCCCGCGGGGACAGGGGGTATGAACACTGAAGCTTTCTTT. Protein product: CASIPAGTGGMNTEAFF.

J is TRBJ1-2 and V is TRBV6-5; D uncertain. Trimming shortened V by 7 bases and J by 0 bases, and 6 bases separated the two germline ends. The CDR3 contains 12 residues. Germline CDR1 reads MNHEY; CDR2 reads SVGAGI. CDR3: CASMDSNYGYTF. Here the CDR3 DNA reads TGTGCCAGCATGGACTCTAACTATGGCTACACCTTC.

The chain carries TRBV7-2 and TRBJ1-2; tentatively, D is TRBD1 (5 bases). V was cut by 2 bases and J by 8 bases, with 12 bases left in between. The CDR3 is 13 amino acids. Germline V gives CDR1 SGHTA, CDR2 FQGNSA. CDR3 coding DNA: TGTGCCAGCAGCTTATTTAGGACATTAGGCTACACCTTC. The encoded protein is CASSLFRTLGYTF.

This rearrangement joins TRBV7-8 to TRBJ2-1; D unresolved. V was shortened by 5 bases and J by 12 bases, with 11 bases between the two germline ends. CDR3 length equals 11 residues. Germline V gene lookup returns CDR1 SGHVS and CDR2 FQNEAQ. CDR3 in DNA: TGTGCCAGCAGCCCAACAACGGGGCAGTTCTTC. Encoded protein: CASSPTTGQFF.

The chain is built from TRBV5-4 and TRBJ2-7; TRBD2 is a possible D gene (5 bases). V dropped 4 bases and J dropped 0 bases, with 8 bases sitting between them. Per germline, CDR1 SGHNT and CDR2 YYREEE (reference sequence). This CDR3 has 13 amino acids. CDR3 loop: CASSPGSSYEQYF. The CDR3 DNA reads as TGTGCCAGCAGCCCGGGGAGCTCCTACGAGCAGTACTTC.

The chain uses TRBV28 and TRBJ1-6; 7 nucleotides match TRBD1. V dropped 2 bases and J dropped 10; count of bases not matched to a gene: 8. Germline V gives CDR1 MDHEN, CDR2 SYDVKM. The CDR3 is 15 amino acids. This CDR3 reads CASSLRQGPWSPLHF. The CDR3 nucleotides read TGTGCCAGCAGTTTACGACAGGGCCCATGGTCACCCCTCCACTTT.

CDR3 nucleotide sequence: TGTGCCAGCGGGACTACAGGGAAGAGTGGCTACACCTTC. It codes for CASGTTGKSGYTF. The rearrangement uses TRBV27 and TRBJ1-2; maybe TRBD1 (6 bases). The CDR3 is 13 amino acids. The V end was cut by 8 bases, the J end by 7 bases, with 17 bases between. Germline CDR1 is MNHEY and CDR2 is SMNVEV (reference sequence).

The chain links TRBV6-2 or TRBV6-3 to TRBJ2-2, with 11 bases aligning to TRBD2. This CDR3 spans 16 amino acids. Germline V lookup: CDR1 MNHEY, CDR2 SVGEGT. Unmatched junction bases numbered 6, after V lost 5 bases and J lost 4 bases. The CDR3 DNA reads TGTGCCAGCAGTACCGGGACTAGCGGCTTCACCGGGGAGCTGTTTTTT. Residues: CASSTGTSGFTGELFF.

The chain links TRBV27 to TRBJ1-1; D possibly corresponds to TRBD1 (5 bases). The ends were cut back, 2 bases at V and 5 bases at J, with 12 bases in the middle. The CDR3 totals 14 residues. The germline V gene encodes CDR1 MNHEY and CDR2 SMNVEV (reference sequence). The CDR3 is CASSLGGVATEAFF. In nucleotides, the CDR3 is TGTGCCAGCAGTTTAGGAGGGGTGGCAACTGAAGCTTTCTTT.

This chain connects TRBV6-5 to TRBJ2-1; 11 bases match TRBD2. V lost 6 bases to trimming and J lost 8 bases; unmatched junction nucleotides: 3. The CDR3 loop spans 13 amino acids. Per germline, CDR1 MNHEY and CDR2 SVGAGI. CDR3 loop: CASRASGRHEQFF. The CDR3 DNA reads TGTGCCAGCAGGGCTAGCGGGAGGCATGAGCAGTTCTTC.

The V call is TRBV3-1 (or the pseudogene TRBV3-2), the J call TRBJ2-3, with TRBD2 matching 7 bases. The CDR3 extends over 16 amino acids. J was trimmed by 2 bases and V by 1 base; bases with no gene match: 6. From germline, CDR1 is LGHDT and CDR2 YNNKEL (reference sequence). The CDR3 spells CASSQATSPYTDTQYF. CDR3 nucleotides: TGTGCCAGCAGCCAAGCGACTAGCCCCTACACAGATACGCAGTATTTT.

The chain uses TRBV4-3 and TRBJ1-1; 9 positions agree with TRBD1. The ends lost 4 bases at V and 3 bases at J; junction bases unmatched: 3. The CDR3 has 14 residues. Germline CDR1 LGHNA, CDR2 YSLEER. The DNA for the CDR3 is TGCGCCAGCAGCCCCGGGACAGGGTACACTGAAGCTTTCTTT. Its translation is CASSPGTGYTEAFF.

This rearrangement joins TRBV6-2 or TRBV6-3 to TRBJ1-5, with TRBD1 identical over 7 bases. Trimming removed 6 bases from V and 0 bases from J; junction bases left unmatched: 11. Germline CDR1 MNHEY, CDR2 SVGEGT. This CDR3 is built from 17 residues. CDR3 nucleotide sequence: TGTGCCAGCAGCCCTTACGGAACAGGGGATAGCAATCAGCCCCAGCATTTT. Translating it yields CASSPYGTGDSNQPQHF.

The V and J genes are TRBV5-1 and TRBJ2-3; 9 bases line up with TRBD2. Germline V gives CDR1 SGHRS, CDR2 YFSETQ. The CDR3 loop spans 14 amino acids. The V gene end was trimmed by 5 bases and the J gene end by 6 bases; junction bases not matched to a gene: 7. CDR3: CASSVAGDGDTQYF. The CDR3 nucleotides read TGCGCCAGCAGTGTAGCGGGAGACGGCGATACGCAGTATTTT. Complete variable domain (other parts from reference TRBV5-1 and TRBJ2-3): KAGVTQTPRYLIKTRGQQVTLSCSPISGHRSVSWYQQTPGQGLQFLFEYFSETQRNKGNFPGRFSGRQFSNSRSEMNVSTLELGDSALYLCASSVAGDGDTQYFGPGTRLTVL.

The chain joins TRBV19 to TRBJ2-6, with D possibly TRBD1 on 6 matching bases. The CDR3 consists of 19 residues. Trimming shortened V by 5 bases and J by 1 base, and 21 bases separated the two germline ends. The germline V gene encodes CDR1 LNHDA and CDR2 SQIVND (reference sequence). As DNA, the CDR3 is TGTGCCAGTAGTCTGGGGGCAGGTAGTCCTTATTCTGGGGCCAACGTCCTGACTTTC. It specifies CASSLGAGSPYSGANVLTF.

The chain links TRBV3-1 (or the pseudogene TRBV3-2) to TRBJ1-5, with unresolved D. CDR3 length equals 15 residues. Germline V gene data show CDR1 as LGHDT and CDR2 as YNNKEL (reference sequence). Trimming left V 1 base short and J 5 bases short, with 12 bases between. This CDR3 is CASSQGSQSHQPQHF. CDR3 nucleotides: TGTGCCAGCAGCCAAGGCTCTCAGTCACATCAGCCCCAGCATTTT.

V gene TRBV5-5 combines with J gene TRBJ1-4, with TRBD1 identical over 8 bases. The CDR3 loop spans 17 amino acids. Per germline, CDR1 SGHKS and CDR2 YYEKEE (reference sequence). The V and J ends lost 3 bases and 2 bases, in that order; junction bases with no gene match: 9. CDR3 in DNA: TGTGCCAGCAGCTCGGATGGCAGGGGGCTCACTAATGAAAAACTGTTTTTT. It specifies CASSSDGRGLTNEKLFF.

The V and J genes are TRBV27 and TRBJ1-2; D call uncertain. The CDR3 sequence is 15 residues long. Germline CDR1 reads MNHEY; CDR2 reads SMNVEV (reference sequence). V was clipped by 5 bases and J by 4 bases, with 17 bases between them. The CDR3 loop is CASSPRENAPYGYTF. The CDR3 DNA is TGTGCCAGCAGTCCCCGGGAGAATGCCCCCTATGGCTACACCTTC.

The chain has TRBV5-4 and TRBJ2-3; 8 bases match TRBD2. Germline assignment: CDR1 SGHNT and CDR2 YYREEE (reference sequence). V dropped 0 bases and J dropped 5; count of bases not matched to a gene: 5. The CDR3 sequence is 15 residues long. The CDR3 spells CASSLELAVEDTQYF. In DNA, the CDR3 is TGTGCCAGCAGCTTGGAACTAGCGGTCGAAGATACGCAGTATTTT.

The CDR3 coding sequence is TGTGCCAGCAGCCAGGGCGGGATTAGAACCGGGGAGCTGTTTTTT. Translating gives CASSQGGIRTGELFF. This sequence joins TRBV14 and TRBJ2-2; a weak D match, TRBD2 (6 bases). Between the trimmed V and J ends, which lost 3 bases and 5 bases, there was a span of 13 bases. Germline values: CDR1 SGHDN, CDR2 FVKESK. CDR3 length: 15 residues.

The chain employs TRBV14 and TRBJ2-7, with TRBD2 identical over 7 bases. The CDR3 length is 13 residues. Germline V gene data show CDR1 as SGHDN and CDR2 as FVKESK. V lost 4 bases to trimming and J lost 6 bases; unmatched junction nucleotides: 6. The CDR3 DNA follows: TGTGCCAGCAGCCGTCGGGGGGAGATCGAGCAGTACTTC. Translated, it gives CASSRRGEIEQYF. Combining the CDR3 with reference TRBV14 and TRBJ2-7 gives the whole variable domain EAGVTQFPSHSVIEKGQTVTLRCDPISGHDNLYWYRRVMGKEIKFLLHFVKESKQDESGMPNNRFLAERTGGTYSTLKVQPAELEDSGVYFCASSRRGEIEQYFGPGTRLTVT.